These 12 T cell receptor beta chains were all obtained from the same sample, sequenced in a study of shared clonotypes between healthy human individuals. Libraries were prepared by immunoSEQ multiplex PCR; TCRdb keeps only in-frame clonotypes and omits some of them. The sample lists 2 million to 2.5 million clones, 80% to 95% occurring once. The material sequenced was naive CD4+ T cells from PBMCs. This sample's subset: CD45RA+ positively selected. Receptors were obtained from a young man in good health. Some clones in this sample may be carry-over from other donors' samples.

V is TRBV19 and J is TRBJ2-1; 11 nucleotides agree with TRBD2. The germline CDR1 and CDR2 sequences are LNHDA and SQIVND (reference sequence). Germline trimming cut 9 bases from V and 7 bases from J; bases unmatched to any gene: 5. The CDR3 contains 13 residues. This CDR3 reads CASGTSGKNEQFF. CDR3 DNA: TGTGCCAGCGGGACTAGCGGTAAGAATGAGCAGTTCTTC.

V and J are TRBV4-2 and TRBJ2-5; D possibly uses TRBD1 or TRBD2 (7 bases each). The CDR3 runs to 15 residues. Germline V gene sequence: CDR1 LGHNA, CDR2 YNFKEQ. Deletions cut 3 bases from V and 11 bases from J, with 22 bases between. The CDR3 protein is CASSHPGQVGGEQYF. CDR3 nucleotide sequence: TGTGCCAGCAGCCACCCCGGACAGGTGGGAGGGGAGCAGTACTTC.

V gene TRBV7-9 combines with J gene TRBJ1-3, with TRBD1 matching 7 bases. After removal of 4 bases from V and 0 bases from J, the junction contained 3 bases not matched to a gene. The CDR3 loop spans 15 amino acids. CDR1 and CDR2 (germline): SEHNR, FQNEAQ (reference sequence). The CDR3 DNA sequence: TGTGCCAGCAGCTCCCGACAGGGCTCTGGAAACACCATATATTTT. Translating gives CASSSRQGSGNTIYF. Full variable domain (remainder filled in from reference TRBV7-9 and TRBJ1-3): DTGVSQNPRHKITKRGQNVTFRCDPISEHNRLYWYRQTLGQGPEFLTYFQNEAQLEKSRLLSDRFSAERPKGSFSTLEIQRTEQGDSAMYLCASSSRQGSGNTIYFGEGSWLTVV.

The chain has TRBV11-3 and TRBJ2-5; no reliable D call. The end of the DNA aligns better with TRBJ2-7, so the J call may be wrong. In germline, CDR1 is SGHNT, CDR2 YENEEA. This CDR3 is 13 amino acids long. The CDR3 bases are TGTGCCAGCAGCTTAGACAGTTCCTACGAGCAGTACTTC. It codes for CASSLDSSYEQYF.

The chain couples TRBV5-1 to TRBJ2-5; the D call may be TRBD1 or TRBD2 (5 bases each). V gave up 2 bases and J gave up 2 bases, with 13 bases separating them. The CDR3 runs 15 residues. CDR1 and CDR2 (germline): SGHRS, YFSETQ. The CDR3 region is CASSLEGKRQETQYF. Here the CDR3 DNA reads TGCGCCAGCAGCTTAGAGGGGAAAAGACAAGAGACCCAGTACTTC. Full variable domain (outside the CDR3, taken from reference TRBV5-1 and TRBJ2-5): KAGVTQTPRYLIKTRGQQVTLSCSPISGHRSVSWYQQTPGQGLQFLFEYFSETQRNKGNFPGRFSGRQFSNSRSEMNVSTLELGDSALYLCASSLEGKRQETQYFGPGTRLLVL.

V and J are TRBV5-6 and TRBJ1-3, with 7 bases aligning to TRBD1. This CDR3 is built from 15 residues. The ends lost 4 bases at V and 0 bases at J; junction bases unmatched: 4. Germline V gene sequence: CDR1 SGHDT, CDR2 YYEEEE. The CDR3 bases are TGTGCCAGCAGCGCACAGGGGTTCTCTGGAAACACCATATATTTT. This sequence encodes CASSAQGFSGNTIYF.

CDR3 in DNA: TGTGCCAGCAGTGGGTGGCTCAATCAGCCCCAGCATTTT. Protein sequence: CASSGWLNQPQHF. The chain employs TRBV2 and TRBJ1-5; D unclear. The CDR3 is 13 residues long. V dropped 4 bases and J dropped 3 bases, with 7 bases sitting between them. The germline V gene encodes CDR1 SNHLY and CDR2 FYNNEI.

This clone was detected a few times. The chain uses TRBV2 and TRBJ1-2; D call uncertain. The CDR3 sequence is 12 residues long. Trimming took off 3 bases at V and 6 bases at J, with 8 bases between the two ends. Germline CDR1 SNHLY, CDR2 FYNNEI. The CDR3 DNA reads as TGTGCCAGCAGTGAGAGGACGGATGGCTACACCTTC. The encoded protein is CASSERTDGYTF.

V gene TRBV6-6 combines with J gene TRBJ1-1; D perhaps matches TRBD1 (6 bases). The V end was cut by 5 bases, the J end by 4 bases, with 11 bases between. Germline V gives CDR1 MNHNY, CDR2 SVGAGI (reference sequence). This CDR3 spans 13 amino acids. CDR3 amino acids: CASSQQGITEAFF. CDR3 DNA: TGTGCCAGCAGTCAACAGGGTATCACTGAAGCTTTCTTT.

V gene TRBV18 combines with J gene TRBJ1-2; D remains unclear. This CDR3 contains 14 residues. The V gene's germline CDR1 is KGHSH and CDR2 LQKENI. V dropped 2 bases and J dropped 0 bases, with 7 bases sitting between them. CDR3: CASSPLPTNYGYTF. In DNA, the CDR3 is TGTGCCAGCTCACCATTGCCCACTAACTATGGCTACACCTTC.

The chain recombines TRBV6-5 with TRBJ2-1, with TRBD2 matching over 8 bases. With V trimmed by 5 bases and J by 3 bases, 6 bases remained unmatched. The CDR3 sequence is 15 residues long. CDR1 and CDR2 from the germline V gene are MNHEY and SVGAGI. The CDR3 nucleotides read TGTGCCAGCAGTAGAGCGGGAGTTGGCTACAATGAGCAGTTCTTC. Translated, it gives CASSRAGVGYNEQFF.

This chain connects TRBV5-1 to TRBJ1-5; no reliable D call. Trimming shortened V by 7 bases and J by 5 bases, and 16 bases separated the two germline ends. The CDR3 length is 14 residues. Germline V gene sequence: CDR1 SGHRS, CDR2 YFSETQ. CDR3 in DNA: TGCGCCAGCGCTACTACGGCCGGGGATCAGCCCCAGCATTTT. Its translation: CASATTAGDQPQHF.